Shown below are 9 T cell receptor beta chains from a single sample sequenced in a study of spatial heterogeneity in lung cancer. A single record per CDR3 protein comes from TCRdb applying MiXCR to the 5' RACE reads. The data show tens of thousands of distinct CDR3 sequences, with approximately 18% seen just once and around 6.6% held by the top ten. The time point was: sample taken at primary tumor resection. The input material, whole RNA from tumor, nontumor lung or frozen PBMC, was sequenced unsorted. The source material was PBMCs, sampled at surgery. Receptor source: a male donor with early-stage non-small cell lung cancer.

This clonotype was picked up a small number of times. The chain joins TRBV19 to TRBJ2-7; 10 bases are shared with TRBD1. This CDR3 has 15 residues. The V and J ends lost 5 bases and 3 bases, in that order; junction bases with no gene match: 7. From germline, CDR1 is LNHDA and CDR2 SQIVND (reference sequence). This chain's CDR3 is CASSVTRDRGYEQYF. DNA of the CDR3: TGTGCCAGTAGTGTGACCCGGGACAGGGGCTACGAGCAGTACTTC.

This rearrangement joins TRBV12-5 to TRBJ1-1; D is unresolved. The CDR3 spans 17 residues. Germline V CDR1 and CDR2: LGHNT, FRNRAP. V lost 1 base to trimming and J lost 1 base, with 16 bases between them. This chain's CDR3 is CASGLAGASFWNTEAFF. DNA for the CDR3: TGTGCTAGTGGTTTGGCAGGTGCCTCCTTTTGGAACACTGAAGCTTTCTTT. The whole variable domain, filled in from reference TRBV12-5 and TRBJ1-1, reads DARVTQTPRHKVTEMGQEVTMRCQPILGHNTVFWYRQTMMQGLELLAYFRNRAPLDDSGMPKDRFSAEMPDATLATLKIQPSEPRDSAVYFCASGLAGASFWNTEAFFGQGTRLTVV.

This clonotype occurred a few times. V and J are TRBV6-5 and TRBJ2-7, with 12 bases lining up with TRBD2. The CDR3 is 17 amino acids. CDR1 MNHEY and CDR2 SVGAGI come from the germline V gene. V was pared by 6 bases and J by 3 bases, with 12 bases of the junction left unmatched. CDR3 residues: CASRGRRLLAGGYEQYF. As DNA, the CDR3 is TGTGCCAGCAGGGGAAGAAGGCTACTAGCGGGAGGCTACGAGCAGTACTTC.

This clonotype was detected ten times or more. The chain carries TRBV28 and TRBJ2-3, with TRBD2 identical over 9 bases. CDR3 length: 15 residues. J gave up 6 bases and V 7 bases, and 11 bases lay outside the gene matches. Germline V lookup: CDR1 MDHEN, CDR2 SYDVKM. CDR3 sequence (DNA): TGTGCCAGCACCCGAAGCGGGGGGCTGGGGGATACGCAGTATTTT. This encodes CASTRSGGLGDTQYF.

This rearrangement joins TRBV28 to TRBJ2-6; no definite D call. V lost 7 bases to trimming and J lost 4 bases, with 8 bases between them. This CDR3 contains 13 residues. Germline assignment: CDR1 MDHEN and CDR2 SYDVKM. CDR3 DNA: TGTGCCAGCACCACCTTGGGGGCCAACGTCCTGACTTTC. Its protein is CASTTLGANVLTF.

The CDR3 DNA follows: TGTGCCAGCAGCTTCGGGACTAGGGTGTCCGGGGAGCTGTTTTTT. Translated: CASSFGTRVSGELFF. This sequence joins TRBV5-5 and TRBJ2-2; 8 bases line up with TRBD2. This CDR3 region has 15 residues. Germline CDR1 is SGHKS and CDR2 is YYEKEE (reference sequence). V lost 2 bases, J lost 6 bases, and 6 bases stayed unmatched.

This clonotype was counted a few times. The chain employs TRBV20-1 and TRBJ2-1; 9 bases match TRBD2. CDR3 length: 14 amino acids. Per germline, CDR1 DFQATT and CDR2 SNEGSKA (reference sequence). The V gene end was trimmed by 1 base and the J gene end by 5 bases; junction bases not matched to a gene: 3. The chain's CDR3 is CSARAASGNNEQFF. CDR3 bases: TGCAGTGCTAGAGCGGCTAGCGGGAACAATGAGCAGTTCTTC.

This clonotype has just a few counts. The chain is built from TRBV20-1 and TRBJ2-3; TRBD2 aligns across 10 bases. The length of the CDR3 is 16 residues. V lost 1 base to trimming and J lost 2 bases; unmatched junction nucleotides: 6. Germline values: CDR1 DFQATT, CDR2 SNEGSKA (reference sequence). CDR3 loop: CSARVGLAGVTDTQYF. The CDR3, as DNA: TGCAGTGCTAGAGTCGGGCTAGCGGGAGTCACAGATACGCAGTATTTT.

The chain joins TRBV4-2 to TRBJ2-1; D gene uncertain. Germline loops: CDR1 LGHNA, CDR2 YNFKEQ. The V and J ends lost 0 bases and 4 bases respectively, with 25 bases between them. CDR3 size: 20 residues. The CDR3 sequence: CASSQELRVLRSGRYNEQFF. The CDR3 region has the DNA TGTGCCAGCAGCCAAGAACTGCGAGTGCTGCGGTCAGGCCGTTACAATGAGCAGTTCTTC.